These 10 T cell receptor beta chains came from one sample sequenced in a study of cytomegalovirus exposure and HLA in healthy donors. Primers for the PCR totalled 60 Vbeta and 13 Jbeta. TCRdb's copy holds only in-frame clones and misses some; the assay was immunoSEQ multiplex PCR. This repertoire shows about 190,000 clones, around 75% found once; its top ten account for approximately 6%. The source material was PBMCs. The source is a man between 40 and 49 years old in good health and CMV-seropositive.

The chain has TRBV30 and TRBJ2-3, with D perhaps TRBD1 (6 bases). V shed 1 base and J shed 0 bases, with 8 bases lying between them. The CDR3 is 14 amino acids. Germline V gene sequence: CDR1 GTSNPN, CDR2 SVGIG (reference sequence). As DNA, the CDR3 is TGTGCCTGGAGTGCGGGACACAGCACAGATACGCAGTATTTT. Its protein is CAWSAGHSTDTQYF.

V and J are TRBV2 and TRBJ1-1, with unresolved D. The ends were cut back, 4 bases at V and 2 bases at J, with 11 bases in the middle. The CDR3 runs 14 residues. The germline gives CDR1 SNHLY, CDR2 FYNNEI. Here the CDR3 reads CASSGRVLNTEAFF. The CDR3 bases are TGTGCCAGCAGTGGGAGGGTTCTTAACACTGAAGCTTTCTTT.

This chain uses TRBV11-2 with TRBJ1-2; 8 nucleotides line up with TRBD1. CDR3 length: 16 amino acids. CDR1 SGHAT and CDR2 FQNNGV come from the germline V gene. V dropped 1 base and J dropped 2; count of bases not matched to a gene: 6. CDR3 residues: CASSLATGAANYGYTF. CDR3 DNA sequence: TGTGCCAGCAGCTTAGCGACAGGGGCCGCGAACTATGGCTACACCTTC.

This chain uses TRBV27 with TRBJ1-1; 7 bases fit TRBD1. Germline trimming cut 5 bases from V and 0 bases from J; bases unmatched to any gene: 9. This CDR3 spans 16 amino acids. Looked up from germline, CDR1 is MNHEY and CDR2 is SMNVEV (reference sequence). The CDR3 DNA sequence: TGTGCCAGCAGTCCGGAGACAGGGAGCATGAACACTGAAGCTTTCTTT. This encodes CASSPETGSMNTEAFF.

This clone was observed a single time. The chain has TRBV15 and TRBJ1-3, with D unresolved. Germline V gene lookup returns CDR1 LNHNV and CDR2 YYDKDF (reference sequence). The V end lost 0 bases, the J end lost 1 base, and 13 bases lay between the germline ends. This CDR3 is 17 amino acids long. CDR3 region: CATSRDHVRASGNTIYF. Here the CDR3 DNA reads TGTGCCACCAGCAGAGACCATGTGAGGGCTTCTGGAAACACCATATATTTT.

V gene TRBV18 combines with J gene TRBJ2-3; 7 bases are shared with TRBD1. CDR3 length: 15 amino acids. V gave up 4 bases and J gave up 0 bases; unmatched junction bases: 4. The germline CDR1 and CDR2 sequences are KGHSH and LQKENI. This chain's CDR3 is CASSLRQGSTDTQYF. In DNA, the CDR3 is TGTGCCAGCTCACTACGACAGGGTAGCACAGATACGCAGTATTTT.

The chain employs TRBV29-1 and TRBJ1-1, with 9 nucleotides matching TRBD1. The CDR3 covers 13 residues. Unmatched junction bases numbered 4, after V lost 5 bases and J lost 3 bases. Germline CDR1 SQVTM, CDR2 ANQGSEA. CDR3 residues: CSVTTGGDTEAFF. The CDR3 region has the DNA TGCAGCGTTACGACAGGGGGGGACACTGAAGCTTTCTTT.

This clone was picked up a small number of times. The V call is TRBV4-1, the J call TRBJ2-3; a possible D gene is TRBD2 (6 bases). V lost 0 bases to trimming and J lost 3 bases, with 10 bases between them. The CDR3 extends over 15 amino acids. CDR1 is MGHRA, CDR2 YSYEKL, per germline. CDR3 amino acids: CASSQESTRTDTQYF. As DNA, the CDR3 is TGCGCCAGCAGCCAAGAATCGACTAGAACAGATACGCAGTATTTT.

The chain combines TRBV27 with TRBJ1-2; D is uncertain. The CDR3 runs to 13 residues. The germline V gene has CDR1 MNHEY and CDR2 SMNVEV (reference sequence). V lost 6 bases to trimming and J lost 3 bases, with 11 bases between them. The CDR3 region is CASSRNGYYGYTF. In DNA, the CDR3 is TGTGCCAGCAGCAGGAATGGGTACTATGGCTACACCTTC.

This clone was counted once. The gene calls are TRBV9 and TRBJ2-1; 8 positions agree with TRBD2. Losses at the gene ends were 5 bases for V and 4 bases for J; bases not matched to a gene: 8. This CDR3 spans 15 amino acids. Looked up from germline, CDR1 is SGDLS and CDR2 is YYNGEE. The CDR3 DNA follows: TGTGCCAGCAGTTCCACGGGGGGGCCGTACAATGAGCAGTTCTTC. Translation gives CASSSTGGPYNEQFF.